This entry describes one TCR beta chain. Its antigen is unknown. This sample was taken from a study of OX40 agonist ivuxolimab in advanced cancers. Study observations and caveats: At 0.1-3.0 mg/kg, partial responders had clonal expansion among the lowest observed.

Some clones are missing from TCRdb's copy, which holds only in-frame ones; the method was immunoSEQ multiplex PCR. The sample holds about 110,000 clones, approximately 90% seen once. This TCR derives from an adult with an advanced solid tumor such as melanoma, head and neck, liver or kidney cancer. The source material was CD4+ or CD8+ T cells sorted from blood, sampled in a trial of the OX40 agonist ivuxolimab.

In DNA form, the CDR3 reads TGTGCCAGCAGTGTATCGGGGAACACTGAAGCTTTCTTT. This encodes CASSVSGNTEAFF. V and J are TRBV6-1 and TRBJ1-1, with no clear D. CDR3 length equals 13 residues. Per the germline V gene, CDR1 is MNHNS and CDR2 is SASEGT. V shed 4 bases and J shed 1 base, with 7 bases lying between them.